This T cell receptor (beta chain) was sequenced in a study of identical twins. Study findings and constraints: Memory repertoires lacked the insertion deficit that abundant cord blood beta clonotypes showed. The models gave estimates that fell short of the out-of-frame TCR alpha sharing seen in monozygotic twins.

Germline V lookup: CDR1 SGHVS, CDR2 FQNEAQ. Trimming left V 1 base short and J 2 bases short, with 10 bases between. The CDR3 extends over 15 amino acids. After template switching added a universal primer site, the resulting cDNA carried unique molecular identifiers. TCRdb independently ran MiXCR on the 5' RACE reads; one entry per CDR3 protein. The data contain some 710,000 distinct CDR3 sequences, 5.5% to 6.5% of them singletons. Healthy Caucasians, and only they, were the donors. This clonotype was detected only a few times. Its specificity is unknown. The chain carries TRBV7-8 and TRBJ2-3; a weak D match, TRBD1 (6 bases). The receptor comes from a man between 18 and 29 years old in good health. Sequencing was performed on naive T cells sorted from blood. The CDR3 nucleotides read TGTGCCAGCAGCTTAGGATACAGGGACACAGATACGCAGTATTTT. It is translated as CASSLGYRDTDTQYF.